These 5 T cell receptor beta chains originate from one sample sequenced in a study of somatic mutations in cytotoxic T cells in rheumatoid arthritis. Sequenced by immunoSEQ multiplex PCR; TCRdb stores in-frame clones only, minus some. The sample contains about 14,000 clones, under 80% of which appear only once. Sequencing was carried out using CD8+ T cells sorted from blood. The receptors come from an adult with rheumatoid arthritis.

CDR3 in DNA: TGTGCCAGCAGTTTTGGACAGGGGGCATCGGATGAGCAGTTCTTC. Its protein is CASSFGQGASDEQFF. The chain combines TRBV27 with TRBJ2-1; TRBD1 aligns across 11 bases. V shed 3 bases, J shed 8 bases, and the junction held 6 bases outside the gene matches. Germline values: CDR1 MNHEY, CDR2 SMNVEV (reference sequence). This CDR3 spans 15 amino acids.

This chain uses TRBV4-1 with TRBJ2-2; possibly TRBD1 for D (5 bases). CDR3 size: 14 residues. The germline V gene has CDR1 MGHRA and CDR2 YSYEKL. Trimming cost V 5 bases and J 5 bases, with 12 bases left between them. This CDR3 reads CASSSTRATGELFF. The CDR3 coding sequence is TGCGCCAGCAGCTCTACCAGGGCGACCGGGGAGCTGTTTTTT.

The chain combines TRBV10-2 with TRBJ1-2; D may be TRBD1 (6 bases). Trimming stripped 4 bases from V and 4 bases from J, with 13 bases between. The germline gives CDR1 WSHSY, CDR2 SAAADI. The CDR3 contains 14 residues. The CDR3 nucleotides read TGCGCCAGCAGTGGTACAGGGAGCGTCTATGGCTACACCTTC. It specifies CASSGTGSVYGYTF.

The V gene is TRBV11-2, the J gene TRBJ1-1; possibly TRBD1 for D (6 bases). Per the germline V gene, CDR1 is SGHAT and CDR2 is FQNNGV. Deletions cut 5 bases from V and 2 bases from J, with 12 bases between. CDR3 length: 14 residues. The CDR3 region is CASSPRQDNTEAFF. The CDR3 region has the DNA TGTGCCAGCAGCCCGCGACAGGATAACACTGAAGCTTTCTTT.

V is TRBV6-5 and J is TRBJ1-1; D gene unclear. Germline V gives CDR1 MNHEY, CDR2 SVGAGI. This CDR3 is 15 amino acids long. V gave up 5 bases and J gave up 1 base, with 14 bases separating them. The CDR3 is CASSRGGSGNTEAFF. CDR3 DNA: TGTGCCAGCAGTAGAGGTGGTTCGGGGAACACTGAAGCTTTCTTT.